The TCR beta chain described here comes from a study of blood T cell repertoires in COVID-19. About the study: The study drew acute and convalescent COVID-19 samples from the United States, Italy and Spain. Sources were T cells, B-cell-depleted T cells, or PBMCs; the material itself was cDNA or gDNA.

Per the authors' pipeline: How many nucleated cells were present was estimated from reference gene primer amplification. Data came from immunoSEQ multiplex PCR; TCRdb stores just in-frame clones and leaves some out. Clone size and V and J calls were adopted from that table, with D and trimming inferred from the DNA. The data show some 300,000 clones, 85% seen once. V was pared by 5 bases and J by 14 bases, with 11 bases of the junction left unmatched. CDR3 length: 12 amino acids. V gene TRBV12-3 or TRBV12-4 combines with J gene TRBJ1-2; TRBD1 agrees at 7 bases. Material for sequencing was peripheral blood. This clonotype was obtained from a woman between 45 and 65 years old with active or convalescent COVID-19. The CDR3 DNA is TGTGCCAGCAGTCGGGACAGTAAATTCAGTACCTTC. It codes for CASSRDSKFSTF.